The rows below give T cell receptor beta chains drawn from one sample of a study of T cells after yellow fever vaccination. Via MiXCR, TCRdb re-called the 5' RACE reads, giving one row per CDR3 protein. The sample has hundreds of thousands of distinct CDR3 sequences; 8.7% are singletons. Sequencing used CD4+ T cells sorted from PBMCs, obtained 5 days after the yellow fever booster vaccination. These receptors were taken from a man aged 18 to 30 who received the YFV17D yellow fever vaccine. The CDR3 runs from the conserved cysteine through the conserved F or W. A D gene is named only where the DNA matches it firmly. For some rows the clone size is stated as once, few or many, or as a class when expanded; others skip it.

few,TRBJ1-2,-,TRBV20-1,TGCAGTGCTAGAGATTGGACCCCCCTACTCTATGGCTACACCTTC,CSARDWTPLLYGYTF
-,TRBJ1-2,-,TRBV27,TGTGCCAGCAGTTTCAACCAGGGGAACTATGGCTACACCTTC,CASSFNQGNYGYTF
few,TRBJ2-7,-,TRBV12-5,TGTGCTAGTGTATCTGGAGCCTCCTACGAGCAGTACTTC,CASVSGASYEQYF
-,TRBJ1-1,-,TRBV29-1,TGCAGCGTTGAAGATCATGGGGCGGGCACTGAAGCTTTCTTT,CSVEDHGAGTEAFF
few,TRBJ1-2,-,TRBV5-6,TGTGCCAGCAGCCCGACCCGGAGGGACTATGGCTACACCTTC,CASSPTRRDYGYTF
-,TRBJ2-2,-,TRBV15,TGTGCCACCAGCAGAGGCCGCTTCACCGGGGAGCTGTTTTTT,CATSRGRFTGELFF
few,TRBJ2-7,-,TRBV6-5,TGTGCCAGCACTCTTATGACCGGGTCCCTCTACGAGCAGTACTTC,CASTLMTGSLYEQYF
many,TRBJ2-3,-,TRBV7-2,TGTGCCAGCAGCTTAGAACTTAAAGAAACGCAGTATTTT,CASSLELKETQYF
few,TRBJ1-1,-,TRBV7-2,TGTGCCAGCACTCTAATGGGGGAGGGGATGGAGGTGGCTGAAGCTTTCTTT,CASTLMGEGMEVAEAFF
-,TRBJ2-1,-,TRBV3-1,TGTGCCAGCAGCCAAGATCAGGGTTTCACTGAGCAGTTCTTC,CASSQDQGFTEQFF
few,TRBJ1-1,-,TRBV12-5,TGTGCTAGTGGTTTGCGGCCGCAGAACACTGAAGCTTTCTTT,CASGLRPQNTEAFF
-,TRBJ2-1,-,TRBV5-1,TGCGCCAGCAGCCCCCAAGGGGGGGCCTCAAATGAGCAGTTCTTC,CASSPQGGASNEQFF
few,TRBJ2-3,-,TRBV4-1,TGCGCCAGCAGCCAAATATCAGATACGCAGTATTTT,CASSQISDTQYF
-,TRBJ1-3,-,TRBV5-1,TGCGCCAGCAGACCACAGGATACCTCTGGAAACACCATATATTTT,CASRPQDTSGNTIYF
-,TRBJ2-1,TRBD2,TRBV24-1,TGTGCCACCAGTGAAGGGCTAGCGGGAGGACTCAATGAGCAGTTCTTC,CATSEGLAGGLNEQFF
many,TRBJ1-1,TRBD1,TRBV7-3,TGTGCCAGCAGCTCGACAGGGCCAGGCACTGAAGCTTTCTTT,CASSSTGPGTEAFF
-,TRBJ1-2,-,TRBV19,TGTGCCAGTAGTACCCAGAGGTTCTATGGCTACACCTTC,CASSTQRFYGYTF
-,TRBJ1-1,-,TRBV10-3,TGTGCCATCAGAGCGGGCAGGGGAAACACTGAAGCTTTCTTT,CAIRAGRGNTEAFF
few,TRBJ2-3,-,TRBV4-3,TGCGCCAGCAGCCCAATGGGGGATACGCAGTATTTT,CASSPMGDTQYF
few,TRBJ1-5,TRBD1,TRBV4-3,TGCGCCAGCAGCCAAGTTGAGGGGGCGGATCAGCCCCAGCATTTT,CASSQVEGADQPQHF
-,TRBJ1-5,-,TRBV12-3/TRBV12-4,TGTGCCAGCAGTTTGTGGGGTACGCGAACCCAGCATTTT,CASSLWGTRTQHF
many,TRBJ2-3,TRBD2,TRBV10-3,TGTGCCATCAGGGGGACTAGCCTCACAGATACGCAGTATTTT,CAIRGTSLTDTQYF
-,TRBJ1-4,-,TRBV4-3,TGCGCCAGCAGCCAAGAGCACAGGACGTCTAATGAAAAACTGTTTTTT,CASSQEHRTSNEKLFF
many,TRBJ2-1,-,TRBV5-1,TGCGCCAGCAGAGACCTGGGCGGGTATTCGAATGAGCAGTTCTTC,CASRDLGGYSNEQFF
few,TRBJ2-5,TRBD2,TRBV4-1,TGCGCCAGCAGCCAAGGGCCGTTACTGGCGGGAGGTTTAGAGACCCAGTACTTC,CASSQGPLLAGGLETQYF
few,TRBJ1-6,-,TRBV29-1,TGCAGCGTTGGTGAGGACTTTAATTCACCCCTCCACTTT,CSVGEDFNSPLHF
-,TRBJ1-3,TRBD1,TRBV6-5,TGTGCCAGCCTTGATCGGGACAGGGAAGACACCATATATTTT,CASLDRDREDTIYF
-,TRBJ1-2,-,TRBV7-9,TGTGCCAGCAGCTTCGGCGGGGCGGGTAACTATGGCTACACCTTC,CASSFGGAGNYGYTF
-,TRBJ2-6,-,TRBV6-5,TGTGCCAGCAGTTGTAATCTAGGAGGCTCCGGGGCCAACGTCCTGACTTTC,CASSCNLGGSGANVLTF
once,TRBJ2-5,TRBD2,TRBV27,TGTGCCAGCAGTCCCGGGGGGTCTACGTCCCAGTACTTC,CASSPGGSTSQYF
-,TRBJ1-3,-,TRBV5-1,TGCGCCAGCAGCTTGTGGACCGTCGACGGAAACACCATATATTTT,CASSLWTVDGNTIYF
many,TRBJ2-7,-,TRBV20-1,TGCAGTGCTAGTTCGGACAGTTGGAGCTCCTACGAGCAGTACTTC,CSASSDSWSSYEQYF
-,TRBJ1-4,-,TRBV5-1,TGCGCCAGCAGCTTGGAACCAGGGATCAGCAAGGAAAAACTGTTTTTT,CASSLEPGISKEKLFF
many,TRBJ2-3,-,TRBV20-1,TGCAGTGCTAGAGCTGGGACCCCCGGGGATACGCAGTATTTT,CSARAGTPGDTQYF
few,TRBJ1-1,-,TRBV6-6,TGTGCCAGCAGTTACTCGCGGCACCCGCTCTTT,CASSYSRHPLF
-,TRBJ2-1,TRBD2,TRBV7-3,TGTGCCAGCAGCCCTACGGGGGGGGCGGTCTACAATGAGCAGTTCTTC,CASSPTGGAVYNEQFF
few,TRBJ2-2,TRBD2,TRBV10-1,TGCGCCAGCAGCGGGGGGGGATACACCGGGGAGCTGTTTTTT,CASSGGGYTGELFF
-,TRBJ1-6,-,TRBV29-1,TGCAGCGTCCCCCCGGGGAGACAAAATTCACCCCTCCACTTT,CSVPPGRQNSPLHF
-,TRBJ1-6,-,TRBV5-1,TGCGCCAGCAGCTTTACATCCGTCCCTTCACCCCTCCACTTT,CASSFTSVPSPLHF
few,TRBJ2-2,TRBD2,TRBV20-1,TGCAGTGCTAGAGATCCTGGCAGCGGGGGGATCGACGGGGAGCTGTTTTTT,CSARDPGSGGIDGELFF
-,TRBJ1-5,-,TRBV7-8,TGTGCCAGCAGCTTGGGGGCGGGAAATAGCAATCAGCCCCAGCATTTT,CASSLGAGNSNQPQHF
few,TRBJ2-7,-,TRBV6-5,TGTGCCAGCAGACGAGGGTCCCCCTCCTACGAGCAGTACTTC,CASRRGSPSYEQYF
-,TRBJ1-1,-,TRBV6-2/TRBV6-3,TGTGCCAGCAGTTACAGGTGGGGGTCTGAAGCTTTCTTT,CASSYRWGSEAFF